This is a list of T cell receptor beta chains from one sample in a study of blood T cell repertoires in COVID-19. The assay was immunoSEQ multiplex PCR, and TCRdb's table has in-frame clones only and misses some. The data contain tens of thousands of clones, approximately 81% of them seen just once; the ten biggest clones take up about 38%. The sequencing sample was made of peripheral blood. The receptors were sampled from a man aged 80 or over with acute or convalescent COVID-19. Both conserved end residues are part of each CDR3. Fields, in order: CDR3 length, clone size, D gene, V gene, J gene, CDR3 protein, CDR3 DNA. D genes are given only for firm matches. Clone size is stated in some rows and not others, as once, few, many or a class when expanded.

18	.	.	TRBV18	TRBJ1-6	CASSEQPPSASGYSPLHF	TGTGCCAGCTCAGAACAACCGCCCTCCGCCAGCGGGTATTCACCCCTCCACTTT
15	.	.	TRBV27	TRBJ1-5	CASSPLQGTNQPQHF	TGTGCCAGCAGTCCCCTACAGGGAACCAATCAGCCCCAGCATTTT
13	once	.	TRBV5-1	TRBJ2-4	CASSSNSRDIQYF	TGCGCCAGCAGCTCCAACTCGCGGGACATTCAGTACTTC
16	.	TRBD1	TRBV27	TRBJ1-2	CASSSHPGQGNYGYTF	TGTGCCAGCAGTTCTCATCCGGGACAGGGGAACTATGGCTACACCTTC
14	.	.	TRBV5-6	TRBJ2-2	CASSLGLNTGELFF	TGTGCCAGCAGCCTGGGACTCAACACCGGGGAGCTGTTTTTT
16	.	TRBD1	TRBV28	TRBJ1-1	CASSLWVGQGFTEAFF	TGTGCCAGCAGTTTATGGGTTGGACAGGGATTCACTGAAGCTTTCTTT
14	few	.	TRBV5-6	TRBJ1-2	CASSLGTGSYGYTF	TGTGCCAGCAGCTTGGGAACAGGGAGCTATGGCTACACCTTC
15	.	TRBD1	TRBV24-1	TRBJ1-2	CATSGKQGADYGYTF	TGTGCCACCAGTGGGAAACAGGGGGCGGACTATGGCTACACCTTC
17	.	TRBD2	TRBV5-1	TRBJ2-2	CASRISTSGSNTGELFF	TGCGCCAGCAGGATATCGACTAGCGGGTCGAACACCGGGGAGCTGTTTTTT
15	.	TRBD2	TRBV6-5	TRBJ2-7	CASSYDTGGSYEQYF	TGTGCCAGCAGTTACGATACGGGGGGCTCCTACGAGCAGTACTTC
14	.	TRBD2	TRBV19	TRBJ2-7	CASSKAGGAHEQYF	TGTGCCAGTAGTAAAGCGGGGGGGGCCCACGAGCAGTACTTC
14	.	TRBD1	TRBV7-9	TRBJ1-2	CASSSDRGPGGYTF	TGTGCCAGCAGCTCCGACAGGGGGCCGGGAGGCTACACCTTC
15	.	TRBD1	TRBV15	TRBJ2-1	CATSRKRQGANEQFF	TGTGCCACCAGCAGAAAACGACAGGGGGCTAATGAGCAGTTCTTC
15	.	TRBD2	TRBV2	TRBJ2-7	CASSEVLAGDGEQYF	TGTGCCAGCAGTGAAGTGCTAGCGGGAGACGGCGAGCAGTACTTC
15	.	TRBD2	TRBV15	TRBJ2-1	CATSTGTSENNEQFF	TGTGCCACCAGCACTGGGACTAGCGAGAACAATGAGCAGTTCTTC
14	once	.	TRBV30	TRBJ1-6	CAWTAGAGNSPLHF	TGTGCCTGGACGGCGGGGGCGGGAAATTCACCCCTCCACTTT
13	.	.	TRBV18	TRBJ2-2	CASSPIQSGELFF	TGTGCCAGCTCACCCATCCAATCCGGGGAGCTGTTTTTT
15	.	.	TRBV11-2	TRBJ1-1	CASSLVVRDMTEAFF	TGTGCCAGCAGCTTAGTTGTGAGGGATATGACTGAAGCTTTCTTT
14	few	.	TRBV6-5	TRBJ1-3	CASSYSAAGNTIYF	TGTGCCAGCAGTTACTCGGCAGCTGGAAACACCATATATTTT
15	.	TRBD2	TRBV11-3	TRBJ2-2	CASSASGGNTGELFF	TGTGCCAGCAGCGCTAGCGGGGGGAACACCGGGGAGCTGTTTTTT
13	.	.	TRBV7-7	TRBJ2-2	CASSFEGAGELFF	TGTGCTAGCAGCTTCGAGGGAGCCGGGGAGCTGTTTTTT
18	.	TRBD2	TRBV5-1	TRBJ2-7	CASSRTGTSGRATYEQYF	TGCGCCAGCAGCCGTACCGGGACTAGCGGGAGGGCCACCTACGAGCAGTACTTC
14	.	.	TRBV6-5	TRBJ2-7	CASSRTGSVGEQYF	TGTGCCAGCAGTCGAACAGGGTCGGTCGGCGAGCAGTACTTC
13	.	.	TRBV6-4	TRBJ1-2	CASSDGPRYGYTF	TGTGCCAGCAGTGATGGTCCGAGATATGGCTACACCTTC
14	.	TRBD1	TRBV6-5	TRBJ1-5	CASIETGFNQPQHF	TGTGCCAGCATCGAGACAGGGTTTAATCAGCCCCAGCATTTT
15	.	.	TRBV24-1	TRBJ2-5	CATSDPVGQQETQYF	TGTGCCACCAGTGATCCCGTGGGACAACAAGAGACCCAGTACTTC
11	.	.	TRBV2	TRBJ2-3	CASSLADTQYF	TGTGCCAGCTCCTTAGCGGATACGCAGTATTTT
12	.	.	TRBV28	TRBJ1-2	CAIWRALYGYTF	TGTGCCATTTGGCGGGCCCTCTATGGCTACACCTTC
13	.	.	TRBV10-1	TRBJ1-2	CASSNRAQGGYTF	TGCGCCAGCAGTAACCGGGCCCAGGGAGGCTACACCTTC
16	.	.	TRBV5-1	TRBJ2-7	CASTRGAGQPTYEQYF	TGCGCCAGCACTAGGGGGGCGGGACAGCCCACCTACGAGCAGTACTTC
15	.	TRBD1	TRBV19	TRBJ2-1	CASSIGQGSYNEQFF	TGTGCCAGTAGTATAGGACAGGGGAGTTACAATGAGCAGTTCTTC
15	.	.	TRBV5-1	TRBJ2-7	CASSLDSGPQLEQYF	TGCGCCAGCAGCTTGGATTCTGGCCCCCAGTTGGAGCAGTACTTC
15	.	TRBD1	TRBV28	TRBJ1-6	CASSRLDRERSPLHF	TGTGCCAGCAGTCGCTTGGACAGGGAGAGATCACCCCTCCACTTT
15	.	TRBD2	TRBV7-2	TRBJ2-7	CASTSHLGLVYEQYF	TGTGCCAGCACCTCGCACTTAGGACTAGTCTACGAGCAGTACTTC
13	.	.	TRBV7-2	TRBJ1-2	CASSRTVNYGYTF	TGTGCCAGCAGCCGGACAGTCAACTATGGCTACACCTTC
15	.	TRBD2	TRBV19	TRBJ2-3	CASSIEGLAGVLQYF	TGTGCCAGTAGTATTGAGGGACTAGCGGGAGTTTTGCAGTATTTT
16	.	.	TRBV27	TRBJ2-7	CASSSPPRRTGYEQYF	TGTGCCAGCAGCTCCCCCCCGCGGAGGACCGGATACGAGCAGTACTTC
15	many	TRBD1	TRBV5-8	TRBJ1-3	CASSGTGNFGNTIYF	TGTGCCAGCAGCGGGACAGGGAACTTTGGAAACACCATATATTTT
18	.	TRBD1	TRBV11-2	TRBJ2-6	CASSLGQGGYPGANVLTF	TGTGCCAGCAGCTTGGGACAGGGGGGATATCCTGGGGCCAACGTCCTGACTTTC
14	.	TRBD1	TRBV27	TRBJ2-1	CASSFSVRGNEQFF	TGTGCCAGCAGTTTTTCGGTCAGGGGGAATGAGCAGTTCTTC
14	.	.	TRBV5-4	TRBJ1-1	CASSLARGSTEAFF	TGTGCCAGCAGCTTGGCCAGGGGCTCCACTGAAGCTTTCTTT
18	.	TRBD2	TRBV25-1	TRBJ2-7	CASSEGLGREPHSGEQYF	TGTGCCAGCAGTGAAGGTTTAGGGCGGGAGCCCCATTCAGGCGAGCAGTACTTC
13	.	.	TRBV6-5	TRBJ2-1	CASSLTGFNEQFF	TGTGCCAGCAGCTTAACAGGGTTCAATGAGCAGTTCTTC
14	.	.	TRBV2	TRBJ1-2	CASRGTLLNYGYTF	TGTGCCAGCAGGGGGACACTTCTTAACTATGGCTACACCTTC
14	.	.	TRBV5-6	TRBJ1-1	CASSLGGVNTEAFF	TGTGCCAGCAGCTTGGGTGGAGTCAACACTGAAGCTTTCTTT
14	.	.	TRBV29-1	TRBJ2-3	CSVELSRVTDTQYF	TGCAGCGTTGAGCTATCCCGGGTCACAGATACGCAGTATTTT
14	.	TRBD1	TRBV6-5	TRBJ1-6	CASRTGGYNSPLHF	TGTGCCAGCAGGACAGGGGGATATAATTCACCCCTCCACTTT
15	.	.	TRBV6-1	TRBJ2-1	CASSEEGSSYNEQFF	TGTGCCAGCAGTGAAGAAGGGAGCTCCTACAATGAGCAGTTCTTC
13	once	.	TRBV18	TRBJ2-5	CASSPPQEETQYF	TGTGCCAGCTCACCACCACAGGAAGAGACCCAGTACTTC
14	few	.	TRBV7-9	TRBJ2-1	CASSLAQSYNEQFF	TGTGCCAGCAGCTTAGCACAGTCTTACAATGAGCAGTTCTTC
14	.	TRBD1	TRBV9	TRBJ1-2	CASSEGTGGYGYTF	TGTGCCAGCAGCGAAGGGACAGGCGGCTATGGCTACACCTTC
14	once	.	TRBV9	TRBJ1-1	CASSVQGQNTEAFF	TGTGCCAGCAGCGTACAGGGACAGAACACTGAAGCTTTCTTT
14	.	.	TRBV19	TRBJ1-1	CASSGGLLNTEAFF	TGTGCCAGTAGTGGGGGACTTCTGAACACTGAAGCTTTCTTT
14	.	TRBD1	TRBV29-1	TRBJ1-6	CSVALQGGNSPLHF	TGCAGCGTGGCCTTACAGGGGGGGAATTCACCCCTCCACTTT
16	once	.	TRBV5-1	TRBJ2-5	CASSLAGQGGQETQYF	TGCGCCAGCAGCTTGGCCGGGCAGGGGGGCCAAGAGACCCAGTACTTC
16	few	TRBD2	TRBV7-9	TRBJ2-1	CASSPQTSGIYNEQFF	TGTGCCAGCAGCCCCCAGACTAGCGGGATATACAATGAGCAGTTCTTC